What follows are 5 T cell receptor beta chains derived from one specimen sequenced in a study of T-cell reconstitution after alpha-beta-depleted transplantation in children. During its preparation, the TCRbeta library received unique molecular identifiers. A single record per CDR3 protein comes from TCRdb applying MiXCR to the PCR reads. The table records about 690,000 distinct CDR3 sequences, roughly 15% of them present only once. The sample was PBMCs from the stem cell graft donor, taken from the stem cell graft. These receptor sequences come from a human donor who donated a stem cell graft to a child with acute myeloid leukemia.

This clonotype was seen many times. The chain employs TRBV20-1 and TRBJ2-4; the match to TRBD1 covers 8 bases. The CDR3 length is 15 residues. Per germline, CDR1 DFQATT and CDR2 SNEGSKA (reference sequence). Trimming cost V 5 bases and J 6 bases; bases outside gene matches: 12. The CDR3 is CSAGQGLGGGNIQYF. The CDR3 nucleotides are TGCAGTGCTGGACAGGGTTTGGGAGGTGGAAACATTCAGTACTTC.

This clonotype was seen many times. This chain links TRBV29-1 with TRBJ1-1; 7 bases map to TRBD1. Germline loops: CDR1 SQVTM, CDR2 ANQGSEA. CDR3 size: 13 residues. Trimming cost V 6 bases and J 4 bases; bases outside gene matches: 8. The CDR3 region is CSVVQGSGTEAFF. The CDR3 nucleotides are TGCAGCGTCGTACAGGGGAGTGGCACTGAAGCTTTCTTT.

V usage is TRBV7-9 and J usage is TRBJ2-5; D is uncertain. Germline values: CDR1 SEHNR, CDR2 FQNEAQ (reference sequence). V lost 5 bases and J lost 1, with 14 bases in between. This CDR3 spans 15 amino acids. The CDR3 is CASSHPYGPQETQYF. For the CDR3, the DNA is TGTGCCAGCAGCCACCCGTACGGGCCCCAAGAGACCCAGTACTTC.

This clonotype was seen at least ten times. The chain couples TRBV29-1 to TRBJ2-3; no clear D gene. V dropped 3 bases and J dropped 0 bases, with 13 bases sitting between them. The germline CDR1 and CDR2 sequences are SQVTM and ANQGSEA. The CDR3 length is 15 residues. DNA for the CDR3: TGCAGCGTTGACCTTAGCCCCACTAGCACAGATACGCAGTATTTT. Translation gives CSVDLSPTSTDTQYF.

The table lists this clonotype with many counts. The rearrangement links TRBV12-3 or TRBV12-4 to TRBJ1-6, with 7 bases identical to TRBD1. This CDR3 contains 16 residues. The ends lost 6 bases at V and 9 bases at J; junction bases unmatched: 14. The CDR3 sequence: CASRSVTGVHLSPLHF. The CDR3 nucleotides read TGTGCCAGCAGATCCGTTACAGGGGTCCATCTTTCACCCCTCCACTTT.